Here is one T cell receptor (beta chain) with its context. The V end was cut by 4 bases, the J end by 10 bases, with 11 bases between. The germline CDR1 and CDR2 sequences are MGHDK and SYGVNS. The CDR3 consists of 13 residues. This specimen comes from a study of control samples from healthy donors and cancer patients. Produced via immunoSEQ multiplex PCR; TCRdb's table is partial and in-frame only. Of 90,000 to 130,000 clones in the sample, approximately 80% are singletons; the top ten hold about 5.9%. The V call is TRBV25-1, the J call TRBJ1-6; the D gene is possibly TRBD1 (6 bases). The specimen sequenced was blood. The clonotype originates from a young man in good health. CDR3 DNA: TGTGCCAGCAGTGCACAGGGTAGCTCACCCCTCCACTTT. This encodes CASSAQGSSPLHF. Filled out from reference TRBV25-1 and TRBJ1-6, the complete variable domain reads EADIYQTPRYLVIGTGKKITLECSQTMGHDKMYWYQQDPGMELHLIHYSYGVNSTEKGDLSSESTVSRIRTEHFPLTLESARPSHTSQYLCASSAQGSSPLHFGNGTRLTVT.